A single sample is the source of the 29 T cell receptor beta chains below, sequenced in a study of cytomegalovirus exposure and HLA in healthy donors. PCR used 60 Vbeta primers and 13 Jbeta primers. Sequenced by immunoSEQ multiplex PCR; TCRdb stores in-frame clones only, minus some. The table shows over 120,000 clones, with about four fifths occurring only once. Material for sequencing was PBMCs. Receptor source: a man aged 40-55 years in good health and CMV-seronegative.

The chain uses TRBV6-1 and TRBJ1-2; D may be TRBD1 (5 bases). There are 15 residues in the CDR3. Between the trimmed V and J ends, which lost 2 bases and 6 bases, there was a span of 16 bases. Germline-derived CDR1 and CDR2 are MNHNS and SASEGT. CDR3 bases: TGTGCCAGCAGTGAATTGGTTACACAGGCCAATGGCTACACCTTC. Amino acids: CASSELVTQANGYTF.

As for this clone: Different DNA sequences within this sample yield the same CDR3. CDR3 amino acids: CASSLGNRGNTEAFF. CDR3 nucleotides: TGTGCCAGCAGCTTAGGAAATCGCGGGAACACTGAAGCTTTCTTT. The rearrangement uses TRBV7-2 and TRBJ1-1; D is unresolved. Trimming left V 1 base short and J 1 base short, with 10 bases between. The CDR3 is 15 residues long. The germline V gene encodes CDR1 SGHTA and CDR2 FQGNSA.

This clone was counted only a few times. This chain connects TRBV6-5 to TRBJ1-1; no clear D gene. There are 13 residues in the CDR3. V lost 8 bases, J lost 2 bases, and 12 bases lay in between. Germline CDR1 MNHEY, CDR2 SVGAGI. CDR3 sequence reads: CASCEYYNTEAFF. CDR3 bases: TGTGCCAGCTGCGAGTATTACAACACTGAAGCTTTCTTT.

This clone was counted once. The J gene is TRBJ2-3, the V gene TRBV6-1, with 7 positions matching TRBD1. The CDR3 is made up of 17 amino acids. The trim removed 1 base at V and 4 bases at J, leaving 11 bases unmatched. CDR1 is MNHNS, CDR2 SASEGT, per germline. Here the CDR3 DNA reads TGTGCCAGCAGTGAAGTTGCCGACAGGGCAGTAGCAGATACGCAGTATTTT. Protein product: CASSEVADRAVADTQYF.

This clone occurred a few times. This sequence joins TRBV6-5 and TRBJ1-2; 7 bases agree with TRBD1. This CDR3 is 14 amino acids long. V lost 6 bases, J lost 4 bases, and 8 bases stayed unmatched. Germline V CDR1 and CDR2: MNHEY, SVGAGI. CDR3 bases: TGTGCCAGCAGGCTGGGACAGACGGGCTATGGCTACACCTTC. Translation gives CASRLGQTGYGYTF.

This clone has just one count. This rearrangement joins TRBV4-1 to TRBJ2-7; D not certain. Trimming took off 0 bases at V and 3 bases at J, with 12 bases between the two ends. The CDR3 spans 15 residues. The germline CDR1 and CDR2 sequences are MGHRA and YSYEKL. CDR3 protein: CASSQDKESLYEQYF. The CDR3 DNA follows: TGCGCCAGCAGCCAAGATAAAGAGAGCCTCTACGAGCAGTACTTC.

The chain is built from TRBV10-1 and TRBJ1-6; a weak D match, TRBD1 (6 bases). The CDR3 extends over 14 amino acids. Germline V gene lookup returns CDR1 WNHNN and CDR2 SYGVQD (reference sequence). V lost 6 bases and J lost 7, with 13 bases in between. The CDR3 protein is CASSGDTVNSPLHF. CDR3 in DNA: TGCGCCAGCAGCGGGGACACCGTAAATTCACCCCTCCACTTT.

This clone turned up a few times. The genes are TRBV19 and TRBJ1-5; D possibly corresponds to TRBD1 (5 bases). V was clipped by 3 bases and J by 6 bases, with 12 bases between them. Germline CDR1 and CDR2: LNHDA and SQIVND (reference sequence). This CDR3 has 14 residues. In DNA form, the CDR3 reads TGTGCCAGTAGTATCAGGGATGAGGTTCAGCCCCAGCATTTT. This sequence encodes CASSIRDEVQPQHF.

The rearrangement links TRBV27 to TRBJ1-4, with unresolved D. V lost 3 bases and J lost 0, with 8 bases in between. Germline-derived CDR1 and CDR2 are MNHEY and SMNVEV (reference sequence). CDR3 size: 15 residues. CDR3 in amino acids: CASSFRAATNEKLFF. CDR3 coding DNA: TGTGCCAGCAGTTTCCGCGCTGCAACTAATGAAAAACTGTTTTTT.

This chain uses TRBV19 with TRBJ2-2, with a tentative D call TRBD2 (5 bases). Trimming left V 10 bases short and J 5 bases short, with 11 bases between. The germline gives CDR1 LNHDA, CDR2 SQIVND (reference sequence). The CDR3 is 12 residues long. The CDR3 loop reads CAIHPGTGELFF. As DNA, the CDR3 is TGTGCCATACATCCGGGAACCGGGGAGCTGTTTTTT.

The chain combines TRBV5-4 with TRBJ2-5; the match to TRBD1 covers 8 bases. V was clipped by 4 bases and J by 5 bases; unmatched bases: 7. Germline V gene sequence: CDR1 SGHNT, CDR2 YYREEE (reference sequence). This CDR3 comprises 14 residues. CDR3 sequence: CASSLQGAGETQYF. In DNA, the CDR3 is TGTGCCAGCAGCCTGCAGGGGGCGGGGGAGACCCAGTACTTC.

This rearrangement joins TRBV5-1 to TRBJ2-2; weak D call: TRBD1 (6 bases). V lost 4 bases and J 0 bases, leaving 10 bases between the germline ends. This CDR3 spans 15 amino acids. Germline values: CDR1 SGHRS, CDR2 YFSETQ. The CDR3 DNA sequence: TGCGCCAGCAGCAAAGGGGGAGCGAACACCGGGGAGCTGTTTTTT. It translates to CASSKGGANTGELFF.

This chain connects TRBV7-9 to TRBJ2-7; tentatively, D is TRBD2 (6 bases). Germline V gives CDR1 SEHNR, CDR2 FQNEAQ (reference sequence). The CDR3 is 19 residues long. Trimming stripped 1 base from V and 6 bases from J, with 28 bases between. The CDR3 loop is CASSLGSRSWSRQEGEQYF. The CDR3 bases are TGTGCCAGCAGCTTAGGCTCACGGTCTTGGAGCAGGCAGGAGGGCGAGCAGTACTTC.

The CDR3 here is CASSEGPGQGVSGNTIYF. As DNA, the CDR3 is TGCGCCAGCAGTGAGGGTCCGGGACAGGGCGTCTCTGGAAACACCATATATTTT. The chain employs TRBV10-1 and TRBJ1-3; 9 nucleotides line up with TRBD1. J gave up 0 bases and V 2 bases, and 8 bases lay outside the gene matches. The CDR3 is 18 residues long. Germline CDR1 is WNHNN and CDR2 is SYGVQD (reference sequence).

J is TRBJ1-6 and V is TRBV13; 10 bases are shared with TRBD1. V was pared by 4 bases and J by 8 bases, with 5 bases of the junction left unmatched. The germline V gene has CDR1 PRHDT and CDR2 FYEKMQ (reference sequence). The CDR3 contains 15 residues. The CDR3 loop reads CASSSRDRGYSPLHF. The CDR3 region has the DNA TGTGCCAGCAGCTCCCGGGACAGGGGTTATTCACCCCTCCACTTT.

This chain uses TRBV14 with TRBJ1-2, with D perhaps matching TRBD1 (6 bases). This CDR3 contains 15 residues. Deletions cut 2 bases from V and 7 bases from J, with 17 bases between. Looked up from germline, CDR1 is SGHDN and CDR2 is FVKESK. The CDR3, as DNA: TGTGCCAGCAGCCAAAACACAGGGCGTTCGGGTGGCTACACCTTC. This codes for CASSQNTGRSGGYTF.

V gene TRBV7-8 combines with J gene TRBJ1-1, with D unclear. The germline CDR1 and CDR2 sequences are SGHVS and FQNEAQ. V lost 5 bases, J lost 10 bases, and 20 bases lay in between. The CDR3 totals 14 residues. CDR3 protein: CASSEERREAGAFF. In nucleotides, the CDR3 is TGTGCCAGCAGCGAAGAAAGGCGAGAAGCAGGAGCTTTCTTT. Full variable domain (rest looked up from reference TRBV7-8 and TRBJ1-1): GAGVSQSPRYKVAKRGQDVALRCDPISGHVSLFWYQQALGQGPEFLTYFQNEAQLDKSGLPSDRFFAERPEGSVSTLKIQRTQQEDSAVYLCASSEERREAGAFFGQGTRLTVV.

J is TRBJ1-2 and V is TRBV9; the match to TRBD1 covers 7 bases. Per germline, CDR1 SGDLS and CDR2 YYNGEE. The V gene end was trimmed by 4 bases and the J gene end by 6 bases; junction bases not matched to a gene: 9. CDR3 length equals 14 residues. CDR3 region: CASSLNTGVNGYTF. The DNA for the CDR3 is TGTGCCAGCAGCTTAAACACAGGGGTAAATGGCTACACCTTC.

V gene TRBV27 combines with J gene TRBJ2-3; unclear D gene. V was trimmed by 6 bases and J by 8 bases, leaving 12 bases between them. This CDR3 has 12 residues. Germline V CDR1 and CDR2: MNHEY, SMNVEV (reference sequence). The CDR3 bases are TGTGCCAGCAGGCAAAACCTAGGTACGCAGTATTTT. Translating it yields CASRQNLGTQYF.

The CDR3 protein is CASSLRREYGYTF. The CDR3 bases are TGTGCCAGCAGCTTGCGGAGGGAATACGGCTACACCTTC. The gene calls are TRBV5-8 and TRBJ1-2; no definite D call. Germline CDR1 is SGHTS and CDR2 is YDEGEE. V was cut by 1 base and J by 8 bases, with 12 bases left in between. The CDR3 contains 13 residues.

This chain joins TRBV6-6 and TRBJ1-5, with 7 bases lining up with TRBD1. Losses at the gene ends were 10 bases for V and 3 bases for J; bases not matched to a gene: 12. Germline CDR1 reads MNHNY; CDR2 reads SVGAGI (reference sequence). The CDR3 contains 15 residues. CDR3 nucleotide sequence: TGTGCCACCAGCCGGGACAGCGCCTCCAATCAGCCCCAGCATTTT. Its protein product is CATSRDSASNQPQHF.

This clone was detected many times. The CDR3 coding sequence is TGTGCCAGCAGCTCAAGGACAGGGGCGAACACTGAAGCTTTCTTT. This codes for CASSSRTGANTEAFF. This chain connects TRBV7-6 to TRBJ1-1; TRBD1 matches 9 bases. Germline lookup yields CDR1 SGHVS and CDR2 FNYEAQ. V lost 4 bases, J lost 1 base, and 4 bases stayed unmatched. CDR3 length: 15 amino acids.

The chain is built from TRBV5-6 and TRBJ1-1; no firm D call. There are 15 residues in the CDR3. The germline CDR1 and CDR2 sequences are SGHDT and YYEEEE. V lost 1 base and J 4 bases, leaving 14 bases between the germline ends. In DNA, the CDR3 is TGTGCCAGCAGCTTGATCGGGGTGGGGAGCACTGAAGCTTTCTTT. This sequence encodes CASSLIGVGSTEAFF.

The chain has TRBV11-2 and TRBJ2-7; no clear D. This CDR3 has 14 residues. Germline-derived CDR1 and CDR2 are SGHAT and FQNNGV. Deletions cut 5 bases from V and 4 bases from J, with 15 bases between. CDR3 bases: TGTGCCAGCAGCCGAACTACGGCTGGGTACGAGCAGTACTTC. This gives the protein CASSRTTAGYEQYF.

The chain is built from TRBV5-4 and TRBJ1-3, with D possibly TRBD1 on 5 matching bases. The CDR3 has 16 residues. Germline loops: CDR1 SGHNT, CDR2 YYREEE (reference sequence). The V end was cut by 7 bases, the J end by 0 bases, with 17 bases between. CDR3 loop: CASSRWGGSSGNTIYF. For the CDR3, the DNA is TGTGCCAGCTCCCGATGGGGGGGGAGCTCTGGAAACACCATATATTTT. The complete variable domain, with remaining parts taken from reference TRBV5-4 and TRBJ1-3, reads ETGVTQSPTHLIKTRGQQVTLRCSSQSGHNTVSWYQQALGQGPQFIFQYYREEENGRGNFPPRFSGLQFPNYSSELNVNALELDDSALYLCASSRWGGSSGNTIYFGEGSWLTVV.

This chain connects TRBV9 to TRBJ2-7; TRBD1 matches at 10 bases. Germline V CDR1 and CDR2: SGDLS, YYNGEE. The CDR3 is 14 amino acids. V shed 4 bases and J 3 bases; nucleotides not matched to a gene: 4. CDR3 coding DNA: TGTGCCAGCAGCACCGGGACAGGGGTCTACGAGCAGTACTTC. Translation gives CASSTGTGVYEQYF. Full variable domain (remainder filled in from reference TRBV9 and TRBJ2-7): DSGVTQTPKHLITATGQRVTLRCSPRSGDLSVYWYQQSLDQGLQFLIQYYNGEERAKGNILERFSAQQFPDLHSELNLSSLELGDSALYFCASSTGTGVYEQYFGPGTRLTVT.

The sample holds one count of this clone. Distinct nucleotide sequences in the sample also encode this CDR3. The chain combines TRBV9 with TRBJ2-6; possibly TRBD2 for D (5 bases). Looked up from germline, CDR1 is SGDLS and CDR2 is YYNGEE. The CDR3 has 16 amino acids. V lost 2 bases, J lost 1 base, and 10 bases lay in between. The DNA for the CDR3 is TGTGCCAGCAGCGTGACGACGGGATCTGGGGCCAACGTCCTGACTTTC. Translation gives CASSVTTGSGANVLTF. The complete variable domain, with remaining parts taken from reference TRBV9 and TRBJ2-6, reads DSGVTQTPKHLITATGQRVTLRCSPRSGDLSVYWYQQSLDQGLQFLIQYYNGEERAKGNILERFSAQQFPDLHSELNLSSLELGDSALYFCASSVTTGSGANVLTFGAGSRLTVL.

The chain uses TRBV2 and TRBJ1-1; D gene uncertain. The germline gives CDR1 SNHLY, CDR2 FYNNEI. The CDR3 is 14 residues long. Deletions cut 5 bases from V and 3 bases from J, with 13 bases between. The CDR3 loop reads CASSLGGFDTEAFF. The CDR3 DNA reads as TGTGCCAGCAGTTTAGGAGGGTTCGACACTGAAGCTTTCTTT.

V usage is TRBV9 and J usage is TRBJ2-2; D call uncertain. The V gene lost 3 bases and the J gene lost 1 base, with 10 bases spanning the gap. This CDR3 is built from 15 residues. The germline gives CDR1 SGDLS, CDR2 YYNGEE. This CDR3 reads CASSAAERNTGELFF. The CDR3 DNA reads as TGTGCCAGCAGCGCCGCGGAACGGAACACCGGGGAGCTGTTTTTT.